The table lists the clone carrying this TCR beta chain with a count of one. The sample belongs to a study of shared clonotypes between healthy human individuals. Looked up from germline, CDR1 is LNHDA and CDR2 is SQIVND (reference sequence). V trimming: 7 bases; J trimming: 2 bases; junction bases outside the gene matches: 7. The CDR3 extends over 14 amino acids. Profiled with immunoSEQ multiplex PCR; TCRdb holds only in-frame clones, not every one. The top ten hold about 0.34% of the sample, which has 1.6 million or so clones, approximately 98.5% seen once. V and J are TRBV19 and TRBJ2-7, with TRBD1 identical over 8 bases. This receptor was taken from a man aged 25 to 45 in good health. Sequenced: naive CD4+ T cells sorted from blood. Subset given: CD45RA+ positively selected. CDR3 region: CASNSRDRTYEQYF. The DNA for the CDR3 is TGTGCCAGTAATTCCCGGGACAGGACCTACGAGCAGTACTTC.